This TCR beta chain was found in a study of blood T cells in healthy people across ages. With a J-beta primer mix and a sample-barcoded 5' primer, a second PCR ran about 7 to 12 cycles. TCRdb re-called the 5' RACE reads through MiXCR, storing one row per CDR3 protein. The sample contains over a million distinct CDR3 sequences, around 59% of which appear only once. This CDR3 comprises 17 residues. Trimming stripped 1 base from V and 6 bases from J, with 18 bases between. The germline V gene has CDR1 SGHAT and CDR2 FQNNGV. Sequences were obtained from blood. The rearrangement uses TRBV11-2 and TRBJ2-2, with D perhaps TRBD1 or TRBD2 (5 bases each). The receptor's source is a man between 18 and 29 years old in good health. The CDR3 sequence: CASSLVRGTPTPGELFF. The DNA of the CDR3 is TGTGCCAGCAGCTTAGTAAGAGGGACCCCAACCCCCGGGGAGCTGTTTTTT. The whole variable domain, remainder taken from reference TRBV11-2 and TRBJ2-2, is EAGVAQSPRYKIIEKRQSVAFWCNPISGHATLYWYQQILGQGPKLLIQFQNNGVVDDSQLPKDRFSAERLKGVDSTLKIQPAKLEDSAVYLCASSLVRGTPTPGELFFGEGSRLTVL.